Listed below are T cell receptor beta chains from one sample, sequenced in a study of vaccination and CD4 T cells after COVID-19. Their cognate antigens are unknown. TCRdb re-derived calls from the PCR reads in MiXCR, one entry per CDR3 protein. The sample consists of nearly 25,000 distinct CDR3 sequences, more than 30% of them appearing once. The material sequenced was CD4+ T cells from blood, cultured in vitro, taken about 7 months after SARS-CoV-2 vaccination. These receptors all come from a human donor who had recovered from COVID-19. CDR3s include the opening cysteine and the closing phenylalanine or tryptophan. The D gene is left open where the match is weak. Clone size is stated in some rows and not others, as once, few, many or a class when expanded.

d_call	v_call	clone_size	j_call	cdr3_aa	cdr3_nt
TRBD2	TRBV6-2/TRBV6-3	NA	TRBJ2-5	CASRLAGDRETQYF	TGTGCCAGCAGACTAGCGGGAGACAGGGAGACCCAGTACTTC
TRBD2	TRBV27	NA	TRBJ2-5	CASSHSLAGVGETQYF	TGTGCCAGCAGCCACTCACTAGCGGGAGTAGGTGAGACCCAGTACTTC
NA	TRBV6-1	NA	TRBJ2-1	CASRTRRMPSGYEQFF	TGTGCCAGCAGAACAAGAAGGATGCCATCGGGATATGAGCAGTTCTTC
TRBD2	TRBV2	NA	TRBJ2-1	CASRSGVAGDNEQFF	TGTGCCAGCAGATCCGGGGTAGCGGGAGACAATGAGCAGTTCTTC
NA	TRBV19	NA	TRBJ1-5	CASNWKPNQPQHF	TGTGCCAGTAATTGGAAGCCCAATCAGCCCCAGCATTTT
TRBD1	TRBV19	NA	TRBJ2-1	CASSIMDRGLYNEQFF	TGTGCCAGTAGTATAATGGACAGGGGGCTTTACAATGAGCAGTTCTTC
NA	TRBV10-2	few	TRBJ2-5	CASKLGETQYF	TGCGCCAGCAAGCTCGGAGAGACCCAGTACTTC
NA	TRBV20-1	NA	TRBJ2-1	CSALRGSSYNEQFF	TGCAGTGCTCTGAGGGGGAGCTCCTACAATGAGCAGTTCTTC
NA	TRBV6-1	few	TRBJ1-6	CASSRGWEGNSPLHF	TGTGCCAGCAGTAGAGGGTGGGAAGGGAATTCACCCCTCCACTTT
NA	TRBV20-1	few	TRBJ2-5	CSARNPTEETQYF	TGCAGTGCTAGAAACCCGACAGAAGAGACCCAGTACTTC
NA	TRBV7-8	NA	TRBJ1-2	CASSVIGQNYGYTF	TGTGCCAGCAGTGTCATCGGACAGAACTATGGCTACACCTTC